Listed below are T cell receptor beta chains from one sample, sequenced in a study of blood T cell repertoires in COVID-19. The repertoire was sequenced with immunoSEQ multiplex PCR; TCRdb's copy has only in-frame clones and lacks some. In the table there are about 230,000 clones, about 85% of which are singletons. Specimen: peripheral blood. These receptors originate from a man between 35 and 55 years old with acute or convalescent COVID-19. Each CDR3 is given with its conserved first and last residue. Each record gives: J gene, D gene, V gene, clone size, CDR3 protein, CDR3 DNA. The D gene is left open where the match is weak. Clone size is shown for a subset of rows, as once, few, many or a class of expanded clone.

>TRBJ1-1|.|TRBV29-1|.
CSVVRGNTEAFF
TGCAGCGTTGTACGGGGAAACACTGAAGCTTTCTTT
>TRBJ1-5|.|TRBV2|few
CASSEREWQPQHF
TGTGCCAGCAGTGAGAGGGAATGGCAGCCCCAGCATTTT
>TRBJ2-2|.|TRBV4-3|.
CASSQDPIGSGELFF
TGCGCCAGCAGCCAAGACCCGATCGGGAGCGGGGAGCTGTTTTTT
>TRBJ2-2|TRBD2|TRBV30|.
CAWSGSSGGELFF
TGTGCCTGGAGTGGCTCTAGCGGCGGGGAGCTGTTTTTT
>TRBJ1-2|TRBD1|TRBV5-4|few
CASSLRTGQRGYTF
TGTGCCAGCAGCTTGAGGACAGGCCAACGGGGCTACACCTTC
>TRBJ1-1|.|TRBV7-3|.
CASSLYGFTEAFF
TGTGCCAGCAGCTTATACGGGTTCACTGAAGCTTTCTTT
>TRBJ2-2|TRBD1|TRBV7-9|.
CASSYGQGNTGELFF
TGTGCCAGCAGCTACGGACAGGGGAACACCGGGGAGCTGTTTTTT
>TRBJ2-7|TRBD1|TRBV19|.
CASSVSGTGAYEQYF
TGTGCCAGTAGTGTATCCGGGACAGGGGCCTACGAGCAGTACTTC
>TRBJ2-5|.|TRBV5-4|.
CASSLLPTRVETQYF
TGTGCCAGCAGCTTGCTCCCAACCAGGGTTGAGACCCAGTACTTC
>TRBJ1-1|TRBD1|TRBV9|.
CASSVAKTGYEVRWFEAFF
TGTGCCAGCAGCGTAGCTAAGACAGGGTATGAAGTAAGATGGTTTGAAGCTTTCTTT
>TRBJ1-1|.|TRBV5-8|.
CASSLGRGMNTEAFF
TGTGCCAGCAGCTTGGGGAGGGGCATGAACACTGAAGCTTTCTTT
>TRBJ1-5|.|TRBV19|.
CASSKSGFGQPQHF
TGTGCCAGTAGTAAGTCGGGGTTTGGACAGCCCCAGCATTTT
>TRBJ2-1|TRBD1|TRBV27|.
CASSSPGTGDNEQFF
TGTGCCAGCAGTTCTCCCGGGACAGGTGACAATGAGCAGTTCTTC
>TRBJ2-7|TRBD1|TRBV7-3|.
CASSLGTGPYEQYF
TGTGCCAGCAGCTTAGGGACAGGGCCCTACGAGCAGTACTTC
>TRBJ1-2|TRBD1|TRBV5-6|.
CASSLAGQGNYGYTF
TGTGCCAGCAGCTTGGCCGGACAGGGGAACTATGGCTACACCTTC
>TRBJ1-3|.|TRBV5-1|.
CASSLTPQGSGNTIYF
TGCGCCAGCAGCTTAACGCCCCAGGGCTCTGGAAACACCATATATTTT
>TRBJ1-2|TRBD1|TRBV6-6|.
CASSLMPGGVDYGYTF
TGTGCCAGCAGTTTAATGCCAGGGGGCGTAGACTATGGCTACACCTTC
>TRBJ2-1|TRBD2|TRBV24-1|.
CATSDLGSGGLYNEQFF
TGTGCCACCAGTGATTTGGGAAGCGGGGGGCTCTACAATGAGCAGTTCTTC
>TRBJ1-5|.|TRBV5-1|.
CASSSGQLNQPQHF
TGCGCCAGCAGCTCCGGACAGCTGAATCAGCCCCAGCATTTT
>TRBJ1-2|.|TRBV6-5|few
CASSWQVESNYGYTF
TGTGCCAGCAGTTGGCAGGTTGAATCTAACTATGGCTACACCTTC
>TRBJ2-3|TRBD2|TRBV6-4|.
CANSSGGAQDTQYF
TGTGCCAACTCTAGCGGGGGGGCCCAAGATACGCAGTATTTT
>TRBJ1-2|TRBD1|TRBV28|.
CASSRGTGLDYGYTF
TGTGCCAGCAGTAGAGGGACAGGCTTGGACTATGGCTACACCTTC
>TRBJ1-3|.|TRBV7-9|.
CASSEILGNTIYF
TGTGCCAGCAGCGAAATACTTGGAAACACCATATATTTT
>TRBJ1-4|TRBD1|TRBV7-9|.
CASSAPLPGQAIRLFF
TGTGCCAGCAGCGCGCCTCTACCGGGACAGGCAATCCGGCTGTTTTTT
>TRBJ1-5|.|TRBV30|.
CAWSVQTGNQPQHF
TGTGCCTGGAGTGTTCAGACAGGAAATCAGCCCCAGCATTTT
>TRBJ1-1|.|TRBV7-9|.
CASSLASRDTEAFF
TGTGCCAGCAGCTTAGCGTCGAGGGACACTGAAGCTTTCTTT
>TRBJ1-4|TRBD1|TRBV5-1|.
CASSLRGQDEKLFF
TGCGCCAGCAGCCTCAGGGGGCAGGATGAAAAACTGTTTTTT
>TRBJ1-4|.|TRBV30|few
CAYTGNNEKLFF
TGTGCCTACACGGGGAATAATGAAAAACTGTTTTTT
>TRBJ1-5|.|TRBV3-1/TRBV3-2|.
CASSQELSNQPQHF
TGTGCCAGCTCACAGGAGCTTAGCAATCAGCCCCAGCATTTT
>TRBJ1-2|TRBD1|TRBV12-3/TRBV12-4|.
CASSETGNYGYTF
TGTGCCAGCAGTGAGACAGGGAACTATGGCTACACCTTC
>TRBJ2-7|TRBD2|TRBV3-1/TRBV3-2|.
CASSQDTGGGAYEQYF
TGTGCCAGCAGCCAAGATACGGGCGGGGGAGCCTACGAGCAGTACTTC
>TRBJ2-1|.|TRBV5-6|.
CASSLRRFGEQFF
TGTGCCAGCAGCTTAAGGCGGTTTGGCGAGCAGTTCTTC
>TRBJ1-1|.|TRBV5-1|.
CASSLAQGRNTEAFF
TGCGCCAGCAGCTTGGCCCAGGGGCGGAACACTGAAGCTTTCTTT
>TRBJ1-1|.|TRBV21-1|.
CASSKAGYSNTEAFF
TGTGCCAGCAGCAAGGCAGGGTATTCGAACACTGAAGCTTTCTTT
>TRBJ1-2|TRBD1|TRBV9|.
CASSPGQGEPAF
TGTGCCAGCAGCCCCGGACAGGGGGAGCCCGCCTTC
>TRBJ2-2|.|TRBV2|.
CATGGQINTGELFF
TGTGCCACTGGAGGGCAAATTAACACCGGGGAGCTGTTTTTT
>TRBJ2-1|TRBD2|TRBV11-3|.
CASSTSASGGDEQFF
TGTGCCAGCAGCACATCGGCTAGCGGGGGGGATGAGCAGTTCTTC
>TRBJ2-3|TRBD2|TRBV6-2/TRBV6-3|.
CASSQRGLAGGTDTQYF
TGTGCCAGCAGCCAACGGGGACTAGCGGGGGGCACAGATACGCAGTATTTT
>TRBJ1-6|.|TRBV18|.
CASSLEVGGDSPLHF
TGTGCCAGCTCCCTCGAGGTTGGAGGGGACTCACCCCTCCACTTT
>TRBJ1-6|.|TRBV30|.
CAWRQGYDSPLHF
TGTGCCTGGAGGCAGGGGTATGATTCACCCCTCCACTTT
>TRBJ2-7|.|TRBV6-5|.
CASRKGRIGDEQYF
TGTGCCAGCAGAAAAGGGAGAATCGGGGACGAGCAGTACTTC
>TRBJ2-1|TRBD2|TRBV29-1|.
CSVELAGGQYNEQFF
TGCAGCGTTGAACTAGCGGGGGGCCAATACAATGAGCAGTTCTTC
>TRBJ2-7|.|TRBV9|.
CASSAHRVGREQYF
TGTGCCAGCAGCGCCCACAGGGTTGGGAGAGAGCAGTACTTC
>TRBJ2-3|TRBD1|TRBV11-2|.
CASSSTGGKMTDTQYF
TGTGCCAGCAGCTCCACAGGGGGCAAGATGACAGATACGCAGTATTTT
>TRBJ2-4|TRBD2|TRBV29-1|.
CSATGGPSNIQYF
TGCAGCGCCACGGGGGGGCCCTCTAACATTCAGTACTTC
>TRBJ2-5|TRBD2|TRBV6-6|.
CASRTAGGPETQYF
TGTGCCAGCAGGACAGCGGGGGGGCCGGAGACCCAGTACTTC
>TRBJ2-7|.|TRBV4-1|.
CASSSRMTGPQYEQYF
TGCGCCAGCAGCTCCCGGATGACAGGCCCCCAATACGAGCAGTACTTC
>TRBJ1-1|.|TRBV2|.
CASRREGTSNTEAFF
TGTGCCAGCAGGAGGGAGGGGACATCGAACACTGAAGCTTTCTTT
>TRBJ1-5|TRBD1|TRBV19|once
CASRLTGVGQPQHF
TGTGCCAGTAGGCTGACAGGGGTCGGGCAGCCCCAGCATTTT
>TRBJ2-2|.|TRBV19|once
CASSIGGHDTGELFF
TGTGCCAGTAGTATAGGAGGGCACGACACCGGGGAGCTGTTTTTT
>TRBJ2-7|TRBD1|TRBV29-1|once
CSVHLSGQSSYEQYF
TGCAGCGTTCACCTTTCGGGACAGAGCTCCTACGAGCAGTACTTC
>TRBJ2-3|TRBD2|TRBV5-6|once
CASSPNSGGLNTDTQYF
TGTGCCAGCAGCCCCAATTCGGGAGGCCTCAACACAGATACGCAGTATTTT
>TRBJ2-1|.|TRBV5-1|.
CASTPAGDFSYNEQFF
TGCGCCAGCACCCCCGCCGGGGATTTCTCCTACAATGAGCAGTTCTTC